This TCR beta chain stems from a study of shared clonotypes between healthy human individuals (dated by TCRdb to about 2020). Concerning the study at large: A few men and two women, aged 18 to 49 years, made up the cohort. Libraries were prepared and TCR repertoires were sequenced by different laboratories using diverse techniques, in order to increase sequencing depth and limit assay-specific biases. Each donor's leukapheresis produced roughly between roughly 0.94 and 9.5 billion PBMCs. For each donor, three plates each were used for CD4 naive and CD4 memory, two plates were used for CD8 naive, and one plate was used for CD8 memory. To estimate repertoire size and how much clonotype sharing occurs between individuals, the study deeply sequenced the blood TCR repertoires of roughly 5 healthy adults. Study-wide findings and limitations: Clonotypes shared by all four sorted-subset donors showed higher generation probabilities than non-shared clonotypes. The genetic and exposure-history diversity represented was limited by the small number of donors. Sampling was limited to blood, and TCR repertoires in tissue likely differ from TCR repertoires in blood. Rarefaction of sorted-subset datasets indicated incomplete sequencing despite the large sequencing depth. Larger estimated clonotype richness was generally found for naive subsets than for memory subsets. When several donors were compared, the shared fraction of clonotypes was about 5% for naive CD4, around 3.6% for naive CD8, 2.3% for memory CD4, and roughly 0.4% for memory CD8. Pairwise subsampling indicated that sequencing depth was expected to affect the degree of clonotype sharing among donors.

V was cut back by 8 bases and J by 4 bases, leaving a gap of 11 bases between them. As encoded in the germline V gene, CDR1 is SNHLY while CDR2 is FYNNEI. The CDR3 sequence holds 13 residues, the cysteine and phenylalanine included. Only the CDR3 region is kept as DNA, spanning 39 bases read in frame from base 1. CD8 naive samples were obtained by positive selection for CCR7 among CD45RO-negative cells, yielding a CD45RA+CCR7+ population from which TemRA cells were excluded. Healthy HIV-negative adults with no recently reported acute infections or vaccinations were included as donors. All donors were Caucasian adults living in Nashville, Tennessee, USA. Blood was obtained by leukapheresis, after which PBMCs were separated by Ficoll-Histopaque density gradient centrifugation and cryopreserved in liquid nitrogen vapor phase. Analytical flow cytometry was used to check the purity and quantity of every magnetically sorted T cell population. Genomic DNA was isolated from every sorted fraction and measured by UV absorbance on a Nanodrop 2000c.

TCR CDR3 regions were amplified from genomic DNA by multiplex PCR using the deep immunoSEQ assay. Extracted genomic DNA from each cell subset was spread evenly across all wells of several immunoSEQ 96-well plates, with each plate serving as a replicate. For sorted subsets, each replicate PCR was loaded with about 0.2 ug genomic DNA, equivalent to roughly 30,000 T cell genomes. Purified libraries were measured with a Qubit 3.0 fluorometer, size-checked on a Bioanalyzer 2100, and measured again with the KAPA Library Quantification kit. A separate single-read 150-cycle Illumina NextSeq 550 flow cell was used to sequence each immunoSEQ 96-well plate. In the source study's methods: Because the immunoSEQ output held only junctional sequences and lacked quality scores, the filtering could not match the filtering applied to full-length reads. To assign V/J genes and CDR3, sequences were annotated against IMGT germline references using PyIR, a Python wrapper for IgBLAST v1.9. Reads were removed for weak V/J assignments (E-value above 1e-6), missing CDR3, stop codons, out-of-frame junctions, or ambiguous translated residues. V3J clonotypes were defined as sequences sharing the same inferred V gene, J gene, and CDR3 amino acid sequence. The percentage overlap between two repertoires was calculated by dividing the number of shared unique clonotypes by the size of the smaller repertoire. RTK rarefaction, the Chao1 estimator, and Recon v2.1 estimates of unobserved clonotypes were used to assess repertoire richness. For all TCRbeta clonotypes obtained by the gDNA method from a few donors, generation probabilities were computed with OLGA. The immuneACCESS repertoire file appears here via TCRdb, limited to in-frame rearrangements. These files lack a portion of the clones; in checked studies, under half of the deficit traces to unresolved V genes, and the cause of the others is not known. V and J calls and clone size are those listed in that table; D and trimming were worked out from the DNA. This sample gives some 2.1 million clones in total; less than 95% of them show up just once. The biggest ten clones account for more than 0.95% of the sample.

Comment on this clone: Its antigen is currently not known. No base qualities exist here, and no much larger clone lies one base off it.

What was sequenced was naive CD8+ T cells sorted from blood. This specimen's cell subset or site label, per the study, means: CD45RA+CCR7+. The sequence came from a man aged 18 to 35 in good health. The V and J segments used are TRBV2 and TRBJ1-4; a tentative D match to TRBD1 spans 6 bases. CDR3 sequence: CASLGGINEKLFF. The DNA sequence follows: TGTGCCAGCCTAGGGGGGATTAATGAAAAACTGTTTTTT.